This T cell receptor (beta chain) originates from a study of blood T cell repertoires in COVID-19. The V gene lost 6 bases and the J gene lost 6 bases, with 28 bases spanning the gap. This CDR3 comprises 17 residues. CDR1 SGHRS and CDR2 YFSETQ come from the germline V gene. Authors' data handling: Researchers report that nucleated cell counts were estimated from reference gene primer amplification. Assay: immunoSEQ multiplex PCR; the TCRdb copy retains only in-frame clones and omits some. Clone size and V and J calls were adopted from that table, with D and trimming inferred from the DNA. The table includes under 250,000 clones, approximately 85% detected once.

The receptor was isolated from a woman aged 80 or over with COVID-19, enrolled during active disease. V usage is TRBV5-1 and J usage is TRBJ2-7, with D possibly being TRBD2 (6 bases). Sequencing was carried out using peripheral blood. The CDR3 DNA reads as TGCGCCAGCATCAAAGACTCAGGACTGGGGACTCTTGGCGAGCAGTACGTC. It translates to CASIKDSGLGTLGEQYV.